This TCR beta chain emerged from a study of graft-versus-host responses after intestinal transplantation. In the case of this clone: Its antigen is not known.

Germline CDR1 is SGDLS and CDR2 is YYNGEE. This CDR3 is built from 11 residues. Trimming shortened V by 6 bases and J by 8 bases, and 8 bases separated the two germline ends. The repertoire was sequenced with immunoSEQ multiplex PCR; TCRdb's copy has only in-frame clones and lacks some. The table has 90,000 to 130,000 clones, about 93% seen once. Sample: unstimulated CD8+ T cells sorted from spleen or lymph node cells, taken before intestinal transplant. The receptor was isolated from a human donor who received an intestinal transplant. The chain uses TRBV9 and TRBJ2-2; no firm D call. For the CDR3, the DNA is TGTGCCAGCACCTCCACGGGGGAGCTGTTTTTT. This codes for CASTSTGELFF.